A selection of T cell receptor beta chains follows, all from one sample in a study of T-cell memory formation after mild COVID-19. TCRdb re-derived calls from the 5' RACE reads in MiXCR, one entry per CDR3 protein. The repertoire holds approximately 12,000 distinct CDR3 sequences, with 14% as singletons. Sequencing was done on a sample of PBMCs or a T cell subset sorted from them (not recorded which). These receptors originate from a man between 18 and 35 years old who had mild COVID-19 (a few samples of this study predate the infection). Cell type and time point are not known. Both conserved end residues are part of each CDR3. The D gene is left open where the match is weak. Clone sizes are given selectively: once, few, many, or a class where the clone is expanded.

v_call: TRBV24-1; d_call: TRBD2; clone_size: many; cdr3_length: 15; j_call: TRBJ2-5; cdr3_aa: CATSEPAGGKETQYF; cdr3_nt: TGTGCCACCAGTGAGCCAGCGGGGGGGAAAGAGACCCAGTACTTC
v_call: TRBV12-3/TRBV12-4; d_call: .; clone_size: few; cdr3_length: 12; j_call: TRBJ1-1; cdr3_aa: CASSVAGTEAFF; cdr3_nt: TGTGCCAGCAGTGTCGCTGGCACTGAAGCTTTCTTT
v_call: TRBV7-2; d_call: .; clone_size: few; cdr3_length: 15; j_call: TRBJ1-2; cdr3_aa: CASRPWRTRLDGYTF; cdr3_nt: TGTGCCAGCAGACCGTGGCGGACGAGATTGGATGGCTACACCTTC
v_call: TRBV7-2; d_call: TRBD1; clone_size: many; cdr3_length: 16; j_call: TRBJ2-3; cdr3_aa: CASSFRTGQETDTQYF; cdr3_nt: TGTGCCAGCAGCTTCCGGACAGGCCAAGAGACAGATACGCAGTATTTT
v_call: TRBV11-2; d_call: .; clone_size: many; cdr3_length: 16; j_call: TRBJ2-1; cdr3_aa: CASSPTAGAWYNEQFF; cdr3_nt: TGTGCCAGCAGCCCCACGGCGGGGGCCTGGTACAATGAGCAGTTCTTC
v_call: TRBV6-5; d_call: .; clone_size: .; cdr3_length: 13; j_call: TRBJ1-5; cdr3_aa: CASSRQVDRPQHF; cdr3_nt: TGTGCCAGCAGCCGACAGGTGGATCGGCCCCAGCATTTT
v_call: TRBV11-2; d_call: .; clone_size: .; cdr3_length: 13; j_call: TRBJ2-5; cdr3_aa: CASSLQVQETQYF; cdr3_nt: TGTGCCAGCAGCTTACAGGTGCAAGAGACCCAGTACTTC
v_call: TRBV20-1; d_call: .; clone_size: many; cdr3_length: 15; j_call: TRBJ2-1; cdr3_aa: CSAYFHLRGNNEQFF; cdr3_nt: TGCAGTGCTTATTTTCACCTTCGAGGAAACAATGAGCAGTTCTTC
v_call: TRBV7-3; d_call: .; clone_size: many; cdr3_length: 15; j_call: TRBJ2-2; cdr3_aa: CASSFSARATGELFF; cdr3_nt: TGTGCCAGCAGCTTCTCCGCCAGGGCCACCGGGGAGCTGTTTTTT
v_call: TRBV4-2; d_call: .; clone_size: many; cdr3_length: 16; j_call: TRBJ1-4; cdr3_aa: CASSLVSRTDKEKLFF; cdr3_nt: TGTGCCAGCAGCCTAGTTTCGCGGACAGATAAGGAAAAACTGTTTTTT
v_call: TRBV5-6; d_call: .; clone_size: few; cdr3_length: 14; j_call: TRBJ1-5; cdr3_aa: CASSLWGNNQPQHF; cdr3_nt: TGTGCCAGCAGCTTGTGGGGTAACAATCAGCCCCAGCATTTT
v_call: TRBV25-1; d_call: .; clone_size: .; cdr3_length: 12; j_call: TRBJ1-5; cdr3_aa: CASIEANQPQHF; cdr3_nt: TGTGCCAGCATTGAAGCCAATCAGCCCCAGCATTTT
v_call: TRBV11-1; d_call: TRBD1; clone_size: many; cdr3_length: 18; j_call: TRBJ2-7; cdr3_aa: CASSLYPLYGDSSYEQYF; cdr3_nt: TGTGCCAGCAGCTTATACCCTTTGTATGGGGACAGCTCCTACGAGCAGTACTTC
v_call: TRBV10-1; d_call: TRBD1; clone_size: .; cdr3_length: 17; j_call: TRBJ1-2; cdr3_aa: CASSATHRDRVLLGYTF; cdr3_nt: TGCGCCAGCAGTGCGACACACCGGGACAGGGTCCTCCTTGGCTACACCTTC
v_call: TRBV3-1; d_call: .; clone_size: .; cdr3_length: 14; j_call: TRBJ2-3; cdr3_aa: CASSQNSNADTQYF; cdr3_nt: TGTGCCAGCAGCCAAAATTCCAACGCAGATACGCAGTATTTT
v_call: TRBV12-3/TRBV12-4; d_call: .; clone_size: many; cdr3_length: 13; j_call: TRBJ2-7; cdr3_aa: CASRPTESYEQYF; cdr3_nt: TGTGCCAGCAGACCGACAGAGTCCTACGAGCAGTACTTC
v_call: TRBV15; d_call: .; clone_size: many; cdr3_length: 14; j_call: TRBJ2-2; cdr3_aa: CATSRGRGTGELFF; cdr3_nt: TGTGCCACCAGCAGAGGTCGGGGCACCGGGGAGCTGTTTTTT
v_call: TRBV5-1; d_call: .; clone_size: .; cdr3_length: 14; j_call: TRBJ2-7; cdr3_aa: CASSLAVGIYEQYF; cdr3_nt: TGCGCCAGCAGCTTGGCCGTGGGGATTTACGAGCAGTACTTC
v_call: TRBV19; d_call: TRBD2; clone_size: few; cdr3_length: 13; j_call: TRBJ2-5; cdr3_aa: CASSNPGGLTQYF; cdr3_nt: TGTGCCAGTAGTAACCCGGGAGGCCTGACCCAGTACTTC
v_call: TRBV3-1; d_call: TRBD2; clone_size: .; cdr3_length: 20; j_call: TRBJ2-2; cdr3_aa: CASTGASSSGGALYTGELFF; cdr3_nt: TGTGCCAGCACCGGGGCGTCGAGTAGCGGGGGGGCTTTGTACACCGGGGAGCTGTTTTTT
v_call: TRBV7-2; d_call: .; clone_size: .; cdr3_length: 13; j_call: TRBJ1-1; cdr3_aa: CASSLMGNTEAFF; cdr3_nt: TGTGCCAGCAGCTTAATGGGGAACACTGAAGCTTTCTTT
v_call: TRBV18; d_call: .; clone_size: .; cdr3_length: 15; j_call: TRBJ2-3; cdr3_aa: CASSPGVWMADTQYF; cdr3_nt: TGTGCCAGCTCACCGGGCGTGTGGATGGCAGATACGCAGTATTTT
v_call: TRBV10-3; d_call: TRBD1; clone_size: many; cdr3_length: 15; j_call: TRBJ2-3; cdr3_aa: CATLPGQRFTDTQYF; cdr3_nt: TGTGCCACGCTTCCGGGACAGAGATTCACAGATACGCAGTATTTT
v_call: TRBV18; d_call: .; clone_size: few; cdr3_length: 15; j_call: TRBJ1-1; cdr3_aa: CASSQEQGVGTEAFF; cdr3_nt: TGTGCCAGCTCACAGGAACAGGGAGTAGGCACTGAAGCTTTCTTT
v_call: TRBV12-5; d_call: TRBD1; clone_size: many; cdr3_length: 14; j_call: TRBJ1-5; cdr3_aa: CASVGGESNQPQHF; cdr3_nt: TGTGCTAGTGTAGGGGGCGAGAGCAATCAGCCCCAGCATTTT
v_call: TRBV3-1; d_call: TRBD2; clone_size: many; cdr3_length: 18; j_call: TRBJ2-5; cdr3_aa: CASSLRGLAGGTQETQYF; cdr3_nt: TGTGCCAGCAGCCTCCGGGGGCTAGCGGGGGGAACTCAAGAGACCCAGTACTTC
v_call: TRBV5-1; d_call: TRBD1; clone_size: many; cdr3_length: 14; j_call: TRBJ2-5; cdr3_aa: CASSWGQARETQYF; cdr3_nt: TGCGCCAGCAGCTGGGGACAGGCAAGGGAGACCCAGTACTTC
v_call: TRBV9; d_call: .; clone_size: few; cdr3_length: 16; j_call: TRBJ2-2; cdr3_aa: CASSVVPTGNTGELFF; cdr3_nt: TGTGCCAGCAGCGTAGTGCCGACCGGGAACACCGGGGAGCTGTTTTTT
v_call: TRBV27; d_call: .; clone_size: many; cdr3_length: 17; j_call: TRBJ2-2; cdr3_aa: CASSLTPLGVDTGELFF; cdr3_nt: TGTGCCAGCAGTCTTACTCCTCTCGGCGTAGACACCGGGGAGCTGTTTTTT
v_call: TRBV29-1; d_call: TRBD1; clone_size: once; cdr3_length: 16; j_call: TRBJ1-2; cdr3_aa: CSVNRDRTQSNYGYTF; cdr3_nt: TGCAGCGTAAACCGGGACAGAACTCAATCTAACTATGGCTACACCTTC
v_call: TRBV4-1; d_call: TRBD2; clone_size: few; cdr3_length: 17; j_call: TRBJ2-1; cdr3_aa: CASSHKSLAGVDNEQFF; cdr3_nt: TGCGCCAGCAGCCACAAATCCCTAGCGGGGGTGGACAATGAGCAGTTCTTC
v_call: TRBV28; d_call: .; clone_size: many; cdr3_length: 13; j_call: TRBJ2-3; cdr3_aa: CASCPSSTDTQYF; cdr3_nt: TGTGCCAGCTGCCCCTCTAGCACAGATACGCAGTATTTT
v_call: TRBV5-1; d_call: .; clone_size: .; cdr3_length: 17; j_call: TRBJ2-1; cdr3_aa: CASSLVSRDPSYNEQFF; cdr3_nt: TGCGCCAGCAGCTTGGTGAGCCGGGATCCCTCCTACAATGAGCAGTTCTTC
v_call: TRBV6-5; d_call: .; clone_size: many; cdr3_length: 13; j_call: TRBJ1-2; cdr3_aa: CASSYGGIYGYTF; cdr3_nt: TGTGCCAGCAGTTACGGCGGGATCTATGGCTACACCTTC
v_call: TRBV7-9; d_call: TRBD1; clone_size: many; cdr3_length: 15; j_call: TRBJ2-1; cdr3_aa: CASRDRQGSYNEQFF; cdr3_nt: TGTGCCAGCAGAGACCGACAGGGCTCCTACAATGAGCAGTTCTTC
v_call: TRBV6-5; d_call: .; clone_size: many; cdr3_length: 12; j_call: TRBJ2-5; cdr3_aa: CASSYSGETQYF; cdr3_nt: TGTGCCAGCAGTTACTCTGGAGAGACCCAGTACTTC
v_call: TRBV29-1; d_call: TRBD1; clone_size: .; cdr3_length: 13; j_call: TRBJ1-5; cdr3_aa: CSAGTGGNQPQHF; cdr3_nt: TGCAGCGCCGGGACAGGGGGCAATCAGCCCCAGCATTTT
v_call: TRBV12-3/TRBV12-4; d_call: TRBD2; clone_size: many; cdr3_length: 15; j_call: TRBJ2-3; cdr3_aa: CASSLGLAGTDTQYF; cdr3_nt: TGTGCCAGCAGTTTAGGACTAGCGGGCACAGATACGCAGTATTTT
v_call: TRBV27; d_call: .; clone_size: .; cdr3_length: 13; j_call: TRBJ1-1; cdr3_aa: CASSYGRGTEAFF; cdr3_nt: TGTGCCAGCAGTTATGGACGGGGCACTGAAGCTTTCTTT
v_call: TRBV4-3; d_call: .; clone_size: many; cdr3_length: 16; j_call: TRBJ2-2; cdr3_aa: CASSQWARENTGELFF; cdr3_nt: TGCGCCAGCAGCCAATGGGCCCGGGAGAACACCGGGGAGCTGTTTTTT
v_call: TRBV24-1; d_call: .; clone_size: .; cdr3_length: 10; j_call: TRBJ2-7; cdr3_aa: CAVRWYEQYF; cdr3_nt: TGTGCCGTCCGTTGGTACGAGCAGTACTTC
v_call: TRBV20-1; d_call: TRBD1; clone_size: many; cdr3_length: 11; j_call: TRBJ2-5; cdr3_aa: CSPDREETQYF; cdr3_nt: TGCAGCCCTGACAGGGAAGAGACCCAGTACTTC
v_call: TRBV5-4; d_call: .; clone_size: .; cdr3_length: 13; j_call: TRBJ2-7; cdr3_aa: CASSYTGIYEQYF; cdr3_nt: TGTGCCAGCAGCTATACAGGGATCTACGAGCAGTACTTC
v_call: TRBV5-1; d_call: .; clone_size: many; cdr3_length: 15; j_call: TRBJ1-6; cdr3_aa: CASREDSSYNSPLHF; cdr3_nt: TGCGCCAGCAGAGAGGACAGCTCCTATAATTCACCCCTCCACTTT
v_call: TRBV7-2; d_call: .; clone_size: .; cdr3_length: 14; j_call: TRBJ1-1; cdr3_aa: CASSFGGLNTEAFF; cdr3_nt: TGTGCCAGCAGCTTTGGAGGGCTGAACACTGAAGCTTTCTTT
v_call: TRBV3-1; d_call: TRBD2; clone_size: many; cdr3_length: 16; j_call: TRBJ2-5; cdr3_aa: CASSQEAGGSQETQYF; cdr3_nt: TGTGCCAGCAGCCAAGAGGCGGGGGGTTCCCAAGAGACCCAGTACTTC
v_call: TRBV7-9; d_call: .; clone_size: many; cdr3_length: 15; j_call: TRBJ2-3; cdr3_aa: CASSLAGESTDTQYF; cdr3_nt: TGTGCCAGCAGCTTAGCGGGGGAAAGCACAGATACGCAGTATTTT
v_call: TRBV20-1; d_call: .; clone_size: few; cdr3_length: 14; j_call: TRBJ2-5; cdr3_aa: CSASTGLVWETQYF; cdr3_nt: TGCAGTGCTAGTACGGGGTTGGTGTGGGAGACCCAGTACTTC
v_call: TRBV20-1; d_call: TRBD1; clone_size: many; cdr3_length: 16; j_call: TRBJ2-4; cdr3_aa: CSARDWDSSAKNIQYF; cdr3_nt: TGCAGTGCTAGAGATTGGGACAGCTCGGCCAAAAACATTCAGTACTTC
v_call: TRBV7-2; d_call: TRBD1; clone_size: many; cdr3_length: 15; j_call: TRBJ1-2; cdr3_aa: CASSPGSDRDYGYTF; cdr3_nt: TGTGCCAGCAGCCCTGGTTCGGACAGGGATTATGGCTACACCTTC
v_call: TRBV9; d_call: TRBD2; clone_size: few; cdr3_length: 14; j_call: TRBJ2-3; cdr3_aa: CASSEGGGTDTQYF; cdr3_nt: TGTGCCAGCTCCGAGGGCGGGGGTACAGATACGCAGTATTTT
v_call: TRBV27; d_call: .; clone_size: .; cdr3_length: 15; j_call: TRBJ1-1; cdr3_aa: CASSLSYPVDTEAFF; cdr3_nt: TGTGCCAGCAGTTTATCGTACCCCGTTGACACTGAAGCTTTCTTT
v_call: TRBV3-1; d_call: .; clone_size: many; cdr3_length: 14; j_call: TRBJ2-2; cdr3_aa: CASSQDQNTGELFF; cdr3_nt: TGTGCCAGCAGCCAGGACCAGAACACCGGGGAGCTGTTTTTT
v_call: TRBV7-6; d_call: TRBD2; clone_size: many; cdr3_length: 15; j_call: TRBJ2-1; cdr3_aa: CASSSGGASYNEQFF; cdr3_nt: TGTGCCAGCAGCTCCGGGGGGGCTTCCTACAATGAGCAGTTCTTC